This T cell receptor (beta chain) was observed in a study of control samples from healthy donors and cancer patients. Produced via immunoSEQ multiplex PCR; TCRdb's table is partial and in-frame only. The table lists some 94,000 clones, about 88% of them singletons, with over 0.95% in the top ten. V gave up 6 bases and J gave up 7 bases, with 12 bases separating them. Germline V gene sequence: CDR1 SGHDN, CDR2 FVKESK. This CDR3 has 13 amino acids. Specimen: blood. This TCR came from a woman in her forties or fifties in good health. The genes are TRBV14 and TRBJ2-2; D is undetermined. This CDR3 reads CASRTSSLGELFF. The DNA of the CDR3 is TGTGCCAGCAGGACATCTTCTCTCGGGGAGCTGTTTTTT.